This entry is about one T cell receptor (beta chain). The CDR3 loop spans 14 amino acids. The germline V gene has CDR1 SEHNR and CDR2 FQNEAQ (reference sequence). The V gene lost 8 bases and the J gene lost 0 bases, with 14 bases spanning the gap. These data belong to a study of shared clonotypes between healthy human individuals. Each PCR replicate run on unsorted PBMC took in 300 to 350 ng DNA, tens of thousands of T cell genomes. Sequencing used immunoSEQ multiplex PCR; TCRdb keeps in-frame clones, though not all of them. The sample lists 450,000 to 500,000 clones, 78% seen once, with around 12% in the top ten. Healthy and HIV-negative, the adult donors had no recent acute infections or vaccinations. Every contributor of samples was a Caucasian grown-up residing in Nashville, Tennessee.

The sequence was obtained from a woman aged 40 to 50 in good health. Some clones in this sample may be carry-over from other donors' samples. The gene calls are TRBV7-9 and TRBJ2-7; maybe TRBD1 (5 bases). Sequencing was done on a sample of PBMCs. The CDR3 DNA reads TGTGCCAGCGGGCCCAGGGCCAGCTCCTACGAGCAGTACTTC. Its protein is CASGPRASSYEQYF.